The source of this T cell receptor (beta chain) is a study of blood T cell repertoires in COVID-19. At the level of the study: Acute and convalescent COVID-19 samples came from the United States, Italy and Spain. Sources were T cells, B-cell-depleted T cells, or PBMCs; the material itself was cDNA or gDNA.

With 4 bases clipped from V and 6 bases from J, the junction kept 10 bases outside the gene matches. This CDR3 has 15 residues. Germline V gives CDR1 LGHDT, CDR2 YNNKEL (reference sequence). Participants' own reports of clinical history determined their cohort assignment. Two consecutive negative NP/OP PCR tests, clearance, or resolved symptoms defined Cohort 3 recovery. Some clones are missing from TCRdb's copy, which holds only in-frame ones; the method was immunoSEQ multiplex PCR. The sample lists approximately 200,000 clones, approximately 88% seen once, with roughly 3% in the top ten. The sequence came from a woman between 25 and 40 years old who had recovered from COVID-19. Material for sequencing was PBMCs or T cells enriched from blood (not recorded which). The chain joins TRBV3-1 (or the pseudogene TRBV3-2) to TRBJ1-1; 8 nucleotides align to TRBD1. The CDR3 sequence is CASSRNRGVIPEAFF. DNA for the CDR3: TGTGCCAGCAGCCGTAACAGGGGGGTCATTCCTGAAGCTTTCTTT.